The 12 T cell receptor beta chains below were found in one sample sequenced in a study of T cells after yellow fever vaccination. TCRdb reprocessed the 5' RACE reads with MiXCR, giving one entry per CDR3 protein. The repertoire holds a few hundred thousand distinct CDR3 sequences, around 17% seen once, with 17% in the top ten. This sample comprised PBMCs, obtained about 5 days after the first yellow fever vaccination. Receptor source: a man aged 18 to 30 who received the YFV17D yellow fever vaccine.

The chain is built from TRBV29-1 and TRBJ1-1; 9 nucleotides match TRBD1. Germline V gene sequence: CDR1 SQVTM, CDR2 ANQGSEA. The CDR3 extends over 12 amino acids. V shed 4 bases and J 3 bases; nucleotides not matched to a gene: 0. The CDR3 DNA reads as TGCAGCGTTGGGACAGGGGACACTGAAGCTTTCTTT. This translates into CSVGTGDTEAFF.

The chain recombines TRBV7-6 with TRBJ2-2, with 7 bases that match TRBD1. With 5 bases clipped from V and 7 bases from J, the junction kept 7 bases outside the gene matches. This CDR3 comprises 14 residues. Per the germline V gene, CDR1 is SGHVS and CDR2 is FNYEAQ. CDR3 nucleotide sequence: TGTGCCAGCAGCCGGACCGACAGGGTCGGGGAGCTGTTTTTT. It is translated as CASSRTDRVGELFF.

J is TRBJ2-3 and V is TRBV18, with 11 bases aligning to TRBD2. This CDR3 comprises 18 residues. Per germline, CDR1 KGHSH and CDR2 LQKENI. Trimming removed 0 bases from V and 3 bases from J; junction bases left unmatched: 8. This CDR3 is CASSPPLGSGGATDTQYF. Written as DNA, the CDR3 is TGTGCCAGCTCACCACCGTTGGGTAGCGGGGGGGCGACAGATACGCAGTATTTT.

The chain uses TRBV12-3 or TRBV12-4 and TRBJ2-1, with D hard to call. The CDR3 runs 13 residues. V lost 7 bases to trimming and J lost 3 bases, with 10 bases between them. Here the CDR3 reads CASTIGNYNEQFF. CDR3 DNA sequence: TGTGCCAGCACCATAGGTAACTACAATGAGCAGTTCTTC.

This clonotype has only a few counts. In nucleotides, the CDR3 is TGCGCCAGCAGCCAAGATCGAGGCCCCGAAGACACCGGGGAGCTGTTTTTT. Amino acids: CASSQDRGPEDTGELFF. The rearrangement joins TRBV4-3 to TRBJ2-2; D remains unclear. Trimming shortened V by 0 bases and J by 3 bases, and 14 bases separated the two germline ends. Germline values: CDR1 LGHNA, CDR2 YSLEER. The CDR3 extends over 17 amino acids.

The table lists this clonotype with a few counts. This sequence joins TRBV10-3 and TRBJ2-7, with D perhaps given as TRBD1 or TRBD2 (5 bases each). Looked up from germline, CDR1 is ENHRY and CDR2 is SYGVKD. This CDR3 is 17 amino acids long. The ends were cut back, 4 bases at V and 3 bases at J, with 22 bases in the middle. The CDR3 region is CAISGGRNSVEGYEQYF. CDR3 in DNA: TGTGCCATCAGTGGGGGCCGGAATAGCGTGGAAGGCTACGAGCAGTACTTC.

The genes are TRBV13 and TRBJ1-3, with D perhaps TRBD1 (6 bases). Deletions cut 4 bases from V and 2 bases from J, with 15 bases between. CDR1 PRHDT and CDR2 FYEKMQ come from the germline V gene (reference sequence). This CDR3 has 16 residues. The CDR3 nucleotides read TGTGCCAGCAGCTCTAGAAACAGGGTACCTGGAAACACCATATATTTT. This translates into CASSSRNRVPGNTIYF.

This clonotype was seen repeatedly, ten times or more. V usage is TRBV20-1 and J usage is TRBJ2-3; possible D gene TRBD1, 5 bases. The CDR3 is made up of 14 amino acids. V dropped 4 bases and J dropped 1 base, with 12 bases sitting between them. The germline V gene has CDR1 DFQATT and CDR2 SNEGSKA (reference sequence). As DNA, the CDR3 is TGCAGTGCTAACGGACATGCGGGCACAGATACGCAGTATTTT. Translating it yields CSANGHAGTDTQYF.

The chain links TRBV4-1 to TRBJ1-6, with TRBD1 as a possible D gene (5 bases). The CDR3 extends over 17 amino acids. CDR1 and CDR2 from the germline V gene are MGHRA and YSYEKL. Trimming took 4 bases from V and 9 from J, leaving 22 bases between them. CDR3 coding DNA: TGCGCCAGCAGCCCCCGAGCTTATGGCAGGGAAATTTCACCCCTCCACTTT. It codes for CASSPRAYGREISPLHF.

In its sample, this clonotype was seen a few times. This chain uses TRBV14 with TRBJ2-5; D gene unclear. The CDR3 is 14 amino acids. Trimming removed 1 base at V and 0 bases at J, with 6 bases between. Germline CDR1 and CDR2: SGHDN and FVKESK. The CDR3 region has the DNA TGTGCCAGCAGCCAAGGGCGGTACCAAGAGACCCAGTACTTC. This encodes CASSQGRYQETQYF.

The CDR3 DNA follows: TGCGCCAGCAGTGGGGGACTACCCTCCTACGAGCAGTACTTC. It is translated as CASSGGLPSYEQYF. The chain employs TRBV10-1 and TRBJ2-7; 7 nucleotides match TRBD2. There are 14 residues in the CDR3. Trimming cost V 4 bases and J 0 bases; bases outside gene matches: 3. The germline CDR1 and CDR2 sequences are WNHNN and SYGVQD (reference sequence).

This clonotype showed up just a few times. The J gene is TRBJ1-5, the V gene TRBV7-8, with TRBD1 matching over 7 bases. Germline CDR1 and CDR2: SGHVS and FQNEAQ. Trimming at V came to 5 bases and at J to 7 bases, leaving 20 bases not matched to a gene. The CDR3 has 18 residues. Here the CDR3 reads CASSPGWRGTVHRQPQHF. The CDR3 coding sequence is TGTGCCAGCAGCCCAGGCTGGCGGGGGACAGTTCATCGGCAGCCCCAGCATTTT.